This entry lists 20 T cell receptor beta chains sequenced from one sample in a study of CD8+ T cells in alopecia areata. The sample's treatment: oral pan-JAK inhibitor, 5-10 mg twice daily. Reverse transcribed after extraction, RNA yielded cDNA as the sequencing template. This table comes from immunoSEQ multiplex PCR, and its TCRdb copy is limited to in-frame clones, with some not included. Counted here are some 220,000 clones, under 75% occurring once; the ten biggest clones make up roughly 1.6%. The source was CD4+ T cells sorted from blood, collected at week 4, from a patient treated with tofacitinib. These receptors all stem from a human donor with alopecia areata.

The chain carries TRBV11-1 and TRBJ1-6, with D unclear. Germline lookup yields CDR1 SGHAT and CDR2 FQDESV (reference sequence). The CDR3 covers 14 residues. Trimming left V 5 bases short and J 8 bases short, with 13 bases between. The CDR3 DNA follows: TGTGCCAGCAGCGTCACTGGACTGGATTCACCCCTCCACTTT. It is translated as CASSVTGLDSPLHF.

The CDR3 reads CASSRGLIEQYF. The CDR3 DNA is TGTGCCAGCAGCAGGGGACTTATCGAGCAGTACTTC. This chain uses TRBV2 with TRBJ2-7; either TRBD1 or TRBD2 may supply D (6 bases each). Germline V gene sequence: CDR1 SNHLY, CDR2 FYNNEI. CDR3 size: 12 residues. The V and J ends lost 6 bases and 6 bases respectively, with 12 bases between them.

Only a few counts were recorded for this clone. The same CDR3 arises from other DNA sequences in this sample as well. The chain has TRBV4-1 and TRBJ1-1, with 7 nucleotides matching TRBD1. This CDR3 is 14 amino acids long. J was trimmed by 0 bases and V by 3 bases; bases with no gene match: 1. CDR1 is MGHRA and CDR2 is YSYEKL in the germline V gene. The CDR3: CASSQGQLNTEAFF. The DNA of the CDR3 is TGCGCCAGCAGCCAGGGACAGTTGAACACTGAAGCTTTCTTT.

The CDR3 DNA reads TGTGCCAGCAGTGGATCAGTCACAGATACGCAGTATTTT. Translated: CASSGSVTDTQYF. The genes are TRBV2 and TRBJ2-3, with D unresolved. The ends were cut back, 4 bases at V and 2 bases at J, with 7 bases in the middle. Germline CDR1 SNHLY, CDR2 FYNNEI. This CDR3 has 13 residues.

The chain is built from TRBV7-2 and TRBJ1-2, with a weak D call TRBD1 (5 bases). The CDR3 extends over 15 amino acids. CDR1 SGHTA and CDR2 FQGNSA come from the germline V gene. V lost 0 bases, J lost 5 bases, and 13 bases lay in between. The CDR3 loop is CASSLAGGAGYGYTF. The CDR3 bases are TGTGCCAGCAGCTTAGCGGGGGGAGCTGGGTATGGCTACACCTTC. The full variable domain, completed using reference TRBV7-2 and TRBJ1-2, is GAGVSQSPSNKVTEKGKDVELRCDPISGHTALYWYRQSLGQGLEFLIYFQGNSAPDKSGLPSDRFSAERTGGSVSTLTIQRTQQEDSAVYLCASSLAGGAGYGYTFGSGTRLTVV.

Regarding this clone: The sample carries other DNA sequences with the same CDR3. The genes are TRBV27 and TRBJ2-7; 11 bases match TRBD2. Trimming cost V 5 bases and J 2 bases; bases outside gene matches: 2. This CDR3 contains 14 residues. Germline loops: CDR1 MNHEY, CDR2 SMNVEV (reference sequence). In DNA, the CDR3 is TGTGCCAGCAGTCGACTAGCGGGGACCTACGAGCAGTACTTC. Protein sequence: CASSRLAGTYEQYF.

Here the CDR3 reads CASSQAGQGGYGYTF. The CDR3 region has the DNA TGTGCCAGCAGCCAAGCGGGACAGGGGGGCTATGGCTACACCTTC. The rearrangement joins TRBV4-2 to TRBJ1-2; 11 bases fit TRBD1. With V trimmed by 1 base and J by 4 bases, 2 bases remained unmatched. The length of the CDR3 is 15 residues. Germline-derived CDR1 and CDR2 are LGHNA and YNFKEQ.

This clone has only a few counts. Other nucleotide sequences from this sample produce the same CDR3. This chain uses TRBV18 with TRBJ2-3; D is possibly TRBD1 (7 bases). Trimming took 3 bases from V and 1 from J, leaving 8 bases between them. The CDR3 totals 14 residues. Germline CDR1 reads KGHSH; CDR2 reads LQKENI. Here the CDR3 DNA reads TGTGCCAGCTCACCCAGGGGGGGCACAGATACGCAGTATTTT. It encodes CASSPRGGTDTQYF.

This sequence joins TRBV30 and TRBJ2-3, with a possible D match to TRBD1 (6 bases). The CDR3 has 12 amino acids. Germline V gives CDR1 GTSNPN, CDR2 SVGIG (reference sequence). Trimming removed 4 bases at V and 3 bases at J, with 8 bases between. CDR3 bases: TGTGCCTGGACAGGGGTTACAGATACGCAGTATTTT. It translates to CAWTGVTDTQYF. Full variable domain (rest looked up from reference TRBV30 and TRBJ2-3): SQTIHQWPATLVQPVGSPLSLECTVEGTSNPNLYWYRQAAGRGLQLLFYSVGIGQISSEVPQNLSASRPQDRQFILSSKKLLLSDSGFYLCAWTGVTDTQYFGPGTRLTVL.

The chain has TRBV14 and TRBJ1-2, with 7 bases aligning to TRBD1. The CDR3 length is 14 residues. CDR1 and CDR2 from the germline V gene are SGHDN and FVKESK. The V and J ends lost 2 bases and 4 bases, in that order; junction bases with no gene match: 4. This CDR3 is CASSQSRQGYGYTF. Here the CDR3 DNA reads TGTGCCAGCAGCCAAAGTCGACAGGGCTATGGCTACACCTTC.

The chain combines TRBV7-2 with TRBJ2-5; D gene ambiguous. The CDR3 length is 17 residues. Germline CDR1 is SGHTA and CDR2 is FQGNSA. V was clipped by 1 base and J by 4 bases, with 19 bases between them. DNA for the CDR3: TGTGCCAGCAGCTTAGTTTCTGTTCGGTCAAGCTTAGAGACCCAGTACTTC. Protein product: CASSLVSVRSSLETQYF.

This sequence joins TRBV30 and TRBJ2-7; 12 bases are a match to TRBD1. Germline lookup yields CDR1 GTSNPN and CDR2 SVGIG (reference sequence). V dropped 5 bases and J dropped 5; count of bases not matched to a gene: 10. CDR3 length equals 15 residues. The CDR3 coding sequence is TGTGCCTGGGTCCCGAAGGGACAGGGGGCTCACGAGCAGTACTTC. Translated, it gives CAWVPKGQGAHEQYF.

The chain links TRBV2 to TRBJ2-7; D is undetermined. The CDR3 contains 14 residues. Trimming removed 4 bases from V and 0 bases from J, with 10 bases in between. Germline CDR1 is SNHLY and CDR2 is FYNNEI. The CDR3 bases are TGTGCCAGCAGTGTGAGGTGGAGCTCCTACGAGCAGTACTTC. Its translation: CASSVRWSSYEQYF.

In the case of this clone: Germline and junction disagree at one end, which may indicate a read error. The J gene is TRBJ2-4, the V gene TRBV2; D call uncertain. The length of the CDR3 is 14 residues. Germline values: CDR1 SNHLY, CDR2 FYNNEI. CDR3 bases: TGTGCCAGCAGAGAAGACCATGCCAAAAACATTCAGTACTTC. Translated: CASREDHAKNIQYF.

The gene calls are TRBV2 and TRBJ1-2, with D possibly matching TRBD1 (6 bases). The CDR3 is 12 residues long. CDR1 SNHLY and CDR2 FYNNEI come from the germline V gene. The V gene lost 5 bases and the J gene lost 6 bases, with 10 bases spanning the gap. Written as DNA, the CDR3 is TGTGCCAGCAGTAACAGGGTGGATGGCTACACCTTC. It is translated as CASSNRVDGYTF.

This clone showed up just a few times. The gene calls are TRBV5-5 and TRBJ2-3; 7 nucleotides agree with TRBD2. The germline gives CDR1 SGHKS, CDR2 YYEKEE (reference sequence). V was clipped by 7 bases and J by 3 bases; unmatched bases: 11. The CDR3 has 15 residues. As DNA, the CDR3 is TGTGCCAGCGTAAAGGACCCCGGGGGGACAGATACGCAGTATTTT. This gives the protein CASVKDPGGTDTQYF.

The gene calls are TRBV10-3 and TRBJ1-5; unclear D gene. V was cut by 3 bases and J by 6 bases, with 6 bases left in between. This CDR3 spans 12 amino acids. The germline gives CDR1 ENHRY, CDR2 SYGVKD. The CDR3 DNA sequence: TGTGCCATCAGTGAAGGGTTTCAGCCCCAGCATTTT. Encoded protein: CAISEGFQPQHF.

The chain couples TRBV20-1 to TRBJ2-5; no reliable D call. CDR1 is DFQATT and CDR2 is SNEGSKA in the germline V gene (reference sequence). The CDR3 sequence is 11 residues long. Trimming took off 5 bases at V and 5 bases at J, with 9 bases between the two ends. CDR3 amino acids: CSALLGETQYF. Here the CDR3 DNA reads TGCAGTGCTCTGTTGGGGGAGACCCAGTACTTC.

A word on this clone: This may come from a read error, since a much larger clone is one base off. The chain employs TRBV2 and TRBJ2-7, with 10 bases lining up with TRBD1. Trimming removed 6 bases from V and 2 bases from J; junction bases left unmatched: 4. Germline V gives CDR1 SNHLY, CDR2 FYNNEI. CDR3 length equals 14 residues. The CDR3 coding sequence is TGTGCCAGCAGCCTAGGACAGGGGGCCTACGAGCAGTACTTC. Protein product: CASSLGQGAYEQYF.

The genes are TRBV10-3 and TRBJ1-2; tentative D call: TRBD1 (6 bases). Trimming stripped 5 bases from V and 8 bases from J, with 15 bases between. The CDR3 is 13 amino acids. The germline gives CDR1 ENHRY, CDR2 SYGVKD. CDR3 region: CAISLDSGGGYTF. CDR3 bases: TGTGCCATCAGTCTGGACAGCGGGGGCGGCTACACCTTC.